One and the same sample provided the 18 T cell receptor beta chains below, sequenced in a study of T cell responses to AZD1222 COVID-19 vaccine. Clones were read by immunoSEQ multiplex PCR, and TCRdb kept only the in-frame ones, dropping some. The sample carries around 110,000 clones, about 91% recorded once. The sequencing here drew on peripheral blood, taken 28 days after the second AZD1222 dose. The receptors originated from an adult who received the AZD1222 COVID-19 vaccine.

This rearrangement joins TRBV2 to TRBJ1-4; D gene uncertain. From germline, CDR1 is SNHLY and CDR2 FYNNEI. V gave up 6 bases and J gave up 7 bases, with 12 bases separating them. This CDR3 spans 13 amino acids. CDR3 nucleotide sequence: TGTGCCAGCAGGGTCGTGGGCGGTGAAAAACTGTTTTTT. Protein: CASRVVGGEKLFF.

This chain joins TRBV29-1 and TRBJ2-3; 9 bases align to TRBD1. Per germline, CDR1 SQVTM and CDR2 ANQGSEA. The CDR3 is 13 amino acids. J was trimmed by 7 bases and V by 7 bases; bases with no gene match: 9. For the CDR3, the DNA is TGCAGCGGGGCGGACAGGGGATTGAATACGCAGTATTTT. This translates into CSGADRGLNTQYF.

The chain couples TRBV28 to TRBJ1-2, with 7 bases that match TRBD1. The CDR3 loop spans 15 amino acids. From germline, CDR1 is MDHEN and CDR2 SYDVKM. V dropped 8 bases and J dropped 4; count of bases not matched to a gene: 13. The CDR3 sequence: CASGIRGQPFYGYTF. The CDR3 nucleotides are TGTGCCAGCGGCATCCGGGGACAGCCGTTCTATGGCTACACCTTC.

The genes are TRBV6-5 and TRBJ1-5; TRBD1 matches at 7 bases. This CDR3 is built from 15 residues. V gave up 6 bases and J gave up 3 bases; unmatched junction bases: 8. Germline V gene lookup returns CDR1 MNHEY and CDR2 SVGAGI. CDR3 protein: CASRSIQGDNQPQHF. The CDR3 DNA sequence: TGTGCCAGCAGGTCCATCCAGGGGGACAATCAGCCCCAGCATTTT.

The V and J genes are TRBV6-5 and TRBJ2-1, with 7 bases lining up with TRBD1. The CDR3 covers 12 residues. Trimming removed 2 bases from V and 15 bases from J; junction bases left unmatched: 7. Germline CDR1 is MNHEY and CDR2 is SVGAGI. CDR3 bases: TGTGCCAGCAGTTACGACAGGGAGAACCCGTTCTTC. It is translated as CASSYDRENPFF.

The rearrangement links TRBV6-5 to TRBJ2-3; 7 bases match TRBD1. The CDR3 covers 13 residues. Germline-derived CDR1 and CDR2 are MNHEY and SVGAGI. V lost 6 bases and J lost 4; bases outside the gene matches: 4. CDR3 region: CASRKTGPDTQYF. CDR3 sequence (DNA): TGTGCCAGCAGAAAGACAGGGCCAGATACGCAGTATTTT.

The V gene is TRBV6-5, the J gene TRBJ1-1, with TRBD1 identical over 7 bases. CDR1 MNHEY and CDR2 SVGAGI come from the germline V gene. After removal of 7 bases from V and 4 bases from J, the junction contained 6 bases not matched to a gene. The CDR3 has 13 amino acids. For the CDR3, the DNA is TGTGCCAGCACCATTAGACAGGGCACTGAAGCTTTCTTT. It codes for CASTIRQGTEAFF.

This sequence joins TRBV6-2 or TRBV6-3 and TRBJ2-1, with 13 bases lining up with TRBD2. V shed 2 bases and J 9 bases; nucleotides not matched to a gene: 4. In germline, CDR1 is MNHEY, CDR2 SVGEGT. The CDR3 is made up of 15 amino acids. This chain's CDR3 is CASSYGTSGTGEQFF. DNA for the CDR3: TGTGCCAGCAGTTACGGGACTAGCGGGACGGGTGAGCAGTTCTTC.

The DNA for the CDR3 is TGTGCCAGCTCACCAGGACAGGGGGCCACTGAAAAACTGTTTTTT. It encodes CASSPGQGATEKLFF. V usage is TRBV18 and J usage is TRBJ1-4; 11 bases line up with TRBD1. The CDR3 sequence is 15 residues long. The J segment lost 7 bases and the V segment lost 2 bases, leaving 3 bases of the junction unmatched. Germline V gene sequence: CDR1 KGHSH, CDR2 LQKENI.

V and J are TRBV2 and TRBJ1-4; D ambiguous. From germline, CDR1 is SNHLY and CDR2 FYNNEI. The CDR3 consists of 12 residues. Trimming removed 5 bases from V and 7 bases from J, with 8 bases in between. As DNA, the CDR3 is TGTGCCAGCAGTCTGGAATCTGAAAAACTGTTTTTT. Its translation is CASSLESEKLFF.

This sequence joins TRBV6-6 and TRBJ2-7, with 7 bases aligning to TRBD1. Germline V lookup: CDR1 MNHNY, CDR2 SVGAGI (reference sequence). The J segment lost 0 bases and the V segment lost 8 bases, leaving 7 bases of the junction unmatched. This CDR3 region has 14 residues. Here the CDR3 DNA reads TGTGCCAGCCAAAACCGGGACAGCTCCTACGAGCAGTACTTC. It codes for CASQNRDSSYEQYF.

This sequence joins TRBV7-8 and TRBJ1-2, with 7 bases lining up with TRBD1. This CDR3 has 15 residues. The ends lost 2 bases at V and 3 bases at J; junction bases unmatched: 6. CDR1 is SGHVS and CDR2 is FQNEAQ in the germline V gene. DNA for the CDR3: TGTGCCAGCAGCTTACGCGAAGGGGGCGACTATGGCTACACCTTC. This translates into CASSLREGGDYGYTF.

This chain joins TRBV5-1 and TRBJ2-3; tentative D call: TRBD1 (6 bases). The V and J ends lost 4 bases and 5 bases respectively, with 23 bases between them. The CDR3 has 17 residues. Germline V gene data show CDR1 as SGHRS and CDR2 as YFSETQ. The CDR3, as DNA: TGCGCCAGCAGCCTTGGGGGCGGTCGCTTAATGGGAGATACGCAGTATTTT. Translation: CASSLGGGRLMGDTQYF.

The chain has TRBV9 and TRBJ1-3; D is unclear. The CDR3 is 13 residues long. The V gene's germline CDR1 is SGDLS and CDR2 YYNGEE. The germline V and J ends were trimmed by 0 bases and 9 bases, with 10 bases remaining between them. CDR3 coding DNA: TGTGCCAGCAGCGTAGTTGCGTATGGCACCATATATTTT. It codes for CASSVVAYGTIYF.

The J gene is TRBJ1-2, the V gene TRBV4-1; 11 bases match TRBD1. The CDR3 runs 16 residues. Per the germline V gene, CDR1 is MGHRA and CDR2 is YSYEKL. Trimming removed 3 bases from V and 7 bases from J; junction bases left unmatched: 10. The CDR3, as DNA: TGCGCCAGCAGCCAGACTTGGACAGGGGGCTTCGGTGGCTACACCTTC. Translated, it gives CASSQTWTGGFGGYTF.

The rearrangement joins TRBV19 to TRBJ1-3; D is unclear. Germline V CDR1 and CDR2: LNHDA, SQIVND (reference sequence). Trimming stripped 6 bases from V and 0 bases from J, with 12 bases between. The CDR3 is 15 residues long. The CDR3 loop is CASSRLWNSGNTIYF. CDR3 nucleotide sequence: TGTGCCAGTAGCCGCCTTTGGAACTCTGGAAACACCATATATTTT.

This chain joins TRBV28 and TRBJ1-1, with D possibly matching TRBD1 (5 bases). Germline CDR1 MDHEN, CDR2 SYDVKM. The CDR3 loop spans 14 amino acids. V lost 5 bases and J lost 11, with 21 bases in between. CDR3 region: CASSIGGVAGRAFF. The CDR3 DNA sequence: TGTGCCAGCAGTATTGGGGGGGTGGCAGGGCGGGCTTTCTTT.

The chain is built from TRBV18 and TRBJ1-5; 7 bases map to TRBD1. The germline V gene encodes CDR1 KGHSH and CDR2 LQKENI. The CDR3 covers 13 residues. The junction had 2 bases not matched to a gene; V was cut back by 4 bases and J by 5 bases. In nucleotides, the CDR3 is TGTGCCAGCTCACTTGACAGGGATCAGCCCCAGCATTTT. Amino acids: CASSLDRDQPQHF.